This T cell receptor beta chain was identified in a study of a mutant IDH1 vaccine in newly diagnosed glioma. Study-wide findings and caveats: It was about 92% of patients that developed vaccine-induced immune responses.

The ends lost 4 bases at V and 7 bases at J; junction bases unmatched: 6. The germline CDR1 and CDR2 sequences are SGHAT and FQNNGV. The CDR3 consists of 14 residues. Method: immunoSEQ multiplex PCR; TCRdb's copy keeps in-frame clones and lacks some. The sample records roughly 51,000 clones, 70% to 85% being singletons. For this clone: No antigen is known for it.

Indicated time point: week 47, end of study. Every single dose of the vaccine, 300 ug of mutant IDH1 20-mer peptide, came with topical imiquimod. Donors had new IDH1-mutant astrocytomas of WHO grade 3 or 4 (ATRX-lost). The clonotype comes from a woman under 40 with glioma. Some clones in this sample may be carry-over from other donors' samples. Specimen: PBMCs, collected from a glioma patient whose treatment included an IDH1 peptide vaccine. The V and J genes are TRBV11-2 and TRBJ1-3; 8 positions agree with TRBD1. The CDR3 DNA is TGTGCCAGCAGCTCCGGGACAGGAAGGAACACCATATATTTT. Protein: CASSSGTGRNTIYF.